These 11 T cell receptor beta chains share one sample of origin, sequenced in a study of blood T cell repertoires in COVID-19. Method: immunoSEQ multiplex PCR; TCRdb's copy keeps in-frame clones and lacks some. The sample has over 110,000 clones; around 88% are singletons. The sequenced sample consisted of peripheral blood. These receptors all come from a human donor in a cohort sampled during active COVID-19.

The chain combines TRBV27 with TRBJ1-2; D may be TRBD1 (5 bases). CDR3 length: 13 residues. Trimming took 2 bases from V and 6 from J, leaving 10 bases between them. Looked up from germline, CDR1 is MNHEY and CDR2 is SMNVEV (reference sequence). The CDR3 is CASSLNQGHGYTF. The CDR3 nucleotides are TGTGCCAGCAGTTTAAACCAGGGCCATGGCTACACCTTC.

The rearrangement joins TRBV5-4 to TRBJ2-1; TRBD2 matches at 11 bases. CDR3 length equals 15 residues. Trimming at V came to 4 bases and at J to 6 bases, leaving 6 bases not matched to a gene. Germline assignment: CDR1 SGHNT and CDR2 YYREEE (reference sequence). Here the CDR3 reads CASSPGLAASNEQFF. The CDR3 DNA reads as TGTGCCAGCAGCCCGGGACTAGCGGCTTCCAATGAGCAGTTCTTC.

This chain joins TRBV4-2 and TRBJ1-6; 10 positions match TRBD1. The CDR3 sequence is 14 residues long. The germline V gene encodes CDR1 LGHNA and CDR2 YNFKEQ. The trim removed 4 bases at V and 12 bases at J, leaving 6 bases unmatched. The chain's CDR3 is CASSLGTGEGPLHF. The CDR3 DNA sequence: TGTGCCAGCAGCCTTGGGACAGGGGAAGGACCCCTCCACTTT.

The chain employs TRBV27 and TRBJ1-1; 7 bases are shared with TRBD1. The V and J ends lost 6 bases and 0 bases, in that order; junction bases with no gene match: 4. CDR3 length: 14 amino acids. The germline V gene encodes CDR1 MNHEY and CDR2 SMNVEV (reference sequence). CDR3 nucleotides: TGTGCCAGCAGCCCGGACAGGATGAACACTGAAGCTTTCTTT. This codes for CASSPDRMNTEAFF.

Only one count was recorded for this clone. CDR3 in DNA: TGTGCCAGCAGCTTGGGCGGCAAGTCTAACTATGGCTACACCTTC. Translation gives CASSLGGKSNYGYTF. The gene calls are TRBV5-4 and TRBJ1-2; D is ambiguous. This CDR3 is built from 15 residues. V lost 0 bases and J lost 0, with 9 bases in between. CDR1 SGHNT and CDR2 YYREEE come from the germline V gene (reference sequence).

The rearrangement uses TRBV24-1 and TRBJ2-3; 11 bases map to TRBD1. V lost 4 bases, J lost 4 bases, and 9 bases stayed unmatched. This CDR3 spans 17 amino acids. CDR1 and CDR2 from the germline V gene are KGHDR and SFDVKD. CDR3 nucleotides: TGTGCCACCAGTGACCCCCGGACAGGGGGCCCCGCAGATACGCAGTATTTT. Translating gives CATSDPRTGGPADTQYF.

V and J are TRBV10-3 and TRBJ1-1; D ambiguous. This CDR3 is built from 16 residues. V was clipped by 3 bases and J by 4 bases, with 18 bases between them. The germline CDR1 and CDR2 sequences are ENHRY and SYGVKD. Here the CDR3 DNA reads TGTGCCATCAGTGACTCGGTCCGGGGAAGAAGCACTGAAGCTTTCTTT. It specifies CAISDSVRGRSTEAFF.

V gene TRBV18 combines with J gene TRBJ2-7, with 8 bases aligning to TRBD1. V dropped 0 bases and J dropped 5; count of bases not matched to a gene: 6. The length of the CDR3 is 15 residues. Germline CDR1 reads KGHSH; CDR2 reads LQKENI. The CDR3 sequence is CASSPPGRGLNEQYF. CDR3 coding DNA: TGTGCCAGCTCACCACCGGGCAGGGGGCTCAACGAGCAGTACTTC. Using reference TRBV18 and TRBJ2-7 for the parts outside the CDR3, the full variable domain is NAGVMQNPRHLVRRRGQEARLRCSPMKGHSHVYWYRQLPEEGLKFMVYLQKENIIDESGMPKERFSAEFPKEGPSILRIQQVVRGDSAAYFCASSPPGRGLNEQYFGPGTRLTVT.

This clone has only a few counts. Within the sample, other DNA sequences also encode this same CDR3. The chain carries TRBV15 and TRBJ2-7; 10 bases line up with TRBD1. V gave up 5 bases and J gave up 3 bases; unmatched junction bases: 4. This CDR3 has 14 residues. Germline loops: CDR1 LNHNV, CDR2 YYDKDF (reference sequence). The DNA for the CDR3 is TGTGCCACCAGCCGGGACAGGGGACGCTACGAGCAGTACTTC. Its translation: CATSRDRGRYEQYF.

The V gene is TRBV5-1, the J gene TRBJ2-7; D possibly corresponds to TRBD1 (5 bases). V lost 0 bases and J lost 2, with 6 bases in between. The CDR3 has 13 residues. From germline, CDR1 is SGHRS and CDR2 YFSETQ. As DNA, the CDR3 is TGCGCCAGCAGCTTGGGGGGCCCCTACGAGCAGTACTTC. Translating it yields CASSLGGPYEQYF.

This clone was recorded only once. The chain couples TRBV5-1 to TRBJ1-2; D possibly corresponds to TRBD1 (5 bases). The V end lost 0 bases, the J end lost 4 bases, and 13 bases lay between the germline ends. In germline, CDR1 is SGHRS, CDR2 YFSETQ. CDR3 length: 15 amino acids. The CDR3 nucleotides read TGCGCCAGCAGCTTGGAGGCAGGGAATCCCTATGGCTACACCTTC. Its translation: CASSLEAGNPYGYTF.